The source of this T cell receptor (beta chain) is a study of T cell repertoires in cytomegalovirus infection (dated by TCRdb to between 2018 and 2021). Background on the whole study: The peptide stimulations were aimed at well-studied HLA-B-restricted epitopes as well as recently identified HLA-C-restricted CMV epitopes, whose presentation resists viral immunomodulation. Donor HLA type was relevant to the analysis, because carriage of CMV infection together with the matching HLA type was indicated by public TCR beta signatures.

In the paper's terms, the treatment or condition label means: in vitro stimulation with specific CMV peptide epitopes to enrich CMV-specific T cells. TCRdb lists the instrument as Illumina HiSeq 1500. TCRdb's own reprocessing of the public reads used fastp at Q25 and MiXCR and kept productive beta chains. CDR3 protein sequences are deduplicated, and each keeps its most common genes and DNA. Here the sample has about 770,000 distinct CDR3 sequences; 25% to 30% occur a single time. The top ten constitute 10% to 15% of the sample. Beyond this particular receptor, the publication reports: In the ex vivo response, HLA-C-restricted CMV-specific TCR beta clonotypes were dominant, and in two of eight donors the single most frequent clonotype came from this HLA-C-restricted group. In both this cohort and an independent cohort of under 450 donors, the cumulative frequency of public TCR beta family members distinguished carriers of CMV infection plus the relevant HLA type.

This clonotype was picked up many times. Its antigen remains undetermined. Nothing much larger sits one base from this clone, and base qualities are not available. The CDR3 has 16 amino acids, counting the end cysteine and phenylalanine. Left in the record is the CDR3 DNA by itself, 48 bases read in frame from the first base. From a lookup of the germline V gene, CDR1 and CDR2 are MNHNS and SASEGT. V is reduced by 0 bases and J by 4 bases, leaving a spacing of 15 bases between them. The origin of this receptor is a human donor in good health (CMV status not recorded). Some clones in this sample may be carry-over from other donors' samples. Source: cultured CD8+ T cells from PBMCs, taken from culture after CMV antigen stimulation. The sequence links TRBV6-1 to TRBJ1-2; the D segment cannot be called with confidence. The DNA is as follows: TGTGCCAGCAGTGAAGCGGTAATTACAACCCGCTATGGCTACACCTTC. Translated, it gives CASSEAVITTRYGYTF.